This TCR beta chain is from a study of control samples from healthy donors and cancer patients. This CDR3 is built from 13 residues. Germline CDR1 and CDR2: LNHDA and SQIVND (reference sequence). Sequencing used immunoSEQ multiplex PCR; TCRdb keeps in-frame clones, though not all of them. The sample has approximately 53,000 clones, about 91% seen once. Sequenced: PBMCs. The sequence derives from a man in his thirties or forties with colorectal cancer. This chain joins TRBV19 and TRBJ2-2, with D hard to call. The CDR3 sequence: CGCGGFITGELFF. In nucleotides, the CDR3 is TGTGGGTGCGGCGGATTCATCACCGGGGAGCTGTTTTTT.